The present T cell receptor (beta chain) was sequenced within a study of OX40 agonist ivuxolimab in advanced cancers. Study background: Prior checkpoint blockade (anti-PD-1, anti-PD-L1 or anti-CTLA-4) was permitted; 40% had it.

The CDR3 spans 15 residues. Germline values: CDR1 MNHNS, CDR2 SASEGT. The J segment lost 4 bases and the V segment lost 0 bases, leaving 4 bases of the junction unmatched. Generated by immunoSEQ multiplex PCR, the TCRdb table keeps only in-frame clones and is missing some. This sample has about 79,000 clones, with 88% found just once. The clonotype originates from an adult with an advanced solid tumor such as melanoma, head and neck, liver or kidney cancer. The rearrangement joins TRBV6-1 to TRBJ2-7; 9 bases are a match to TRBD2. Source: CD4+ or CD8+ T cells sorted from blood, taken in a trial of the OX40 agonist ivuxolimab. The CDR3 loop reads CASSEAAGGAYEQYF. The CDR3 DNA follows: TGTGCCAGCAGTGAAGCAGCGGGAGGCGCGTACGAGCAGTACTTC.